The sequence of this T cell receptor (beta chain) was determined in a study of blood T cell repertoires in COVID-19. All enrollees were roughly 18 to 100 years old and from about 24 US areas. Cohorts were based on clinical histories the participants reported. Original data processing: Reference gene primer amplification yielded estimated nucleated cell counts. Assay used: immunoSEQ multiplex PCR; TCRdb lists only in-frame clones, some missing. D and trimming come from the DNA, and the V and J calls and clone size come from that table. There are under 350,000 clones in the sample; around 86% occur only once, and around 4.5% lies in the top ten. CDR3 length equals 15 residues. The trim removed 6 bases at V and 3 bases at J, leaving 7 bases unmatched. Germline loops: CDR1 SGHTA, CDR2 FQGNSA.

The chain is built from TRBV7-2 and TRBJ2-3, with 9 bases lining up with TRBD2. Sequencing input: PBMCs or T cells enriched from blood (not recorded which). The clonotype was recovered from a woman aged 40 to 49 with acute COVID-19. CDR3 sequence reads: CASRAGGPQTDTQYF. The CDR3, as DNA: TGTGCCAGCAGGGCGGGAGGGCCCCAAACAGATACGCAGTATTTT.